The 16 T cell receptor beta chains below were found in one sample sequenced in a study of Tregs in tolerant kidney transplant recipients. Profiled with immunoSEQ multiplex PCR; TCRdb holds only in-frame clones, not every one. The table includes 200,000 to 300,000 clones, around 81% detected once. What was sequenced was CD4+ T cells from blood. These receptors were collected from a human donor in good health.

The J gene is TRBJ2-7, the V gene TRBV6-5, with D uncertain. Germline V gene data show CDR1 as MNHEY and CDR2 as SVGAGI. V was clipped by 2 bases and J by 2 bases, with 13 bases between them. This CDR3 is 15 amino acids long. For the CDR3, the DNA is TGTGCCAGCAGTTACCAAAGCGAGGCTCCCTACGAGCAGTACTTC. Amino acids: CASSYQSEAPYEQYF.

Note on this clone: Distinct nucleotide sequences in the sample also encode this CDR3. The rearrangement joins TRBV12-5 to TRBJ1-3; TRBD1 might be the D (5 bases). The CDR3 contains 16 residues. Germline CDR1 and CDR2: LGHNT and FRNRAP. V dropped 5 bases and J dropped 3 bases, with 17 bases sitting between them. CDR3: CASGLPAGRDGNTIYF. CDR3 in DNA: TGTGCTAGTGGTCTCCCCGCGGGCAGGGATGGAAACACCATATATTTT.

The V and J genes are TRBV18 and TRBJ2-2, with a weak D call TRBD1 (6 bases). V lost 6 bases, J lost 5 bases, and 19 bases lay in between. In germline, CDR1 is KGHSH, CDR2 LQKENI. The CDR3 covers 16 residues. The CDR3 DNA sequence: TGTGCCAGCTCGCTAAAACGGGACAAATTTACCGGGGAGCTGTTTTTT. Translation gives CASSLKRDKFTGELFF.

The chain couples TRBV2 to TRBJ2-2; D unclear. With 6 bases removed from V and 4 bases from J, the gap between germline ends came to 9 bases. This CDR3 spans 13 amino acids. Per the germline V gene, CDR1 is SNHLY and CDR2 is FYNNEI. CDR3 coding DNA: TGTGCCAGCAGAGGAGACATCACCGGGGAGCTGTTTTTT. This sequence encodes CASRGDITGELFF. Looking up the rest from reference TRBV2 and TRBJ2-2 gives the full variable domain: EPEVTQTPSHQVTQMGQEVILRCVPISNHLYFYWYRQILGQKVEFLVSFYNNEISEKSEIFDDQFSVERPDGSNFTLKIRSTKLEDSAMYFCASRGDITGELFFGEGSRLTVL.

The rearrangement links TRBV29-1 to TRBJ1-5; 11 bases match TRBD1. Germline V lookup: CDR1 SQVTM, CDR2 ANQGSEA. The junction had 6 bases not matched to a gene; V was cut back by 6 bases and J by 5 bases. The CDR3 is made up of 14 amino acids. The CDR3 sequence: CSVKGQGGDQPQHF. DNA of the CDR3: TGCAGCGTAAAGGGACAGGGGGGGGATCAGCCCCAGCATTTT.

The chain joins TRBV6-5 to TRBJ1-1; possibly TRBD1 for D (5 bases). The germline V and J ends were trimmed by 6 bases and 3 bases, with 11 bases remaining between them. Germline CDR1 MNHEY, CDR2 SVGAGI. This CDR3 is built from 13 residues. The CDR3: CASRSREYTEAFF. The CDR3 coding sequence is TGTGCCAGCAGATCCAGGGAATACACTGAAGCTTTCTTT.

The chain uses TRBV30 and TRBJ1-2; TRBD1 matches 7 bases. With V trimmed by 3 bases and J by 4 bases, 8 bases remained unmatched. Germline V CDR1 and CDR2: GTSNPN, SVGIG (reference sequence). The CDR3 runs to 14 residues. CDR3 nucleotide sequence: TGTGCCTGGAGCAAAGGAGGGGGCGGCTATGGCTACACCTTC. Its translation: CAWSKGGGGYGYTF.

This clone was recorded once. The same CDR3 can be traced to other DNA sequences in this sample. The gene calls are TRBV5-4 and TRBJ1-5, with D possibly being TRBD1 (5 bases). Between the trimmed V and J ends, which lost 0 bases and 4 bases, there was a span of 5 bases. Germline V gene data show CDR1 as SGHNT and CDR2 as YYREEE (reference sequence). The CDR3 sequence is 13 residues long. The CDR3 loop is CASSLDRNQPQHF. The CDR3 bases are TGTGCCAGCAGCTTGGACAGGAATCAGCCCCAGCATTTT.

This chain links TRBV7-9 with TRBJ2-1; 11 bases agree with TRBD2. The CDR3 runs 18 residues. Losses at the gene ends were 0 bases for V and 7 bases for J; bases not matched to a gene: 11. The germline gives CDR1 SEHNR, CDR2 FQNEAQ (reference sequence). CDR3 coding DNA: TGTGCCAGCAGCTTAGCCTCGTCTAGCGGGAGGTTGGGGAATGAGCAGTTCTTC. The encoded protein is CASSLASSSGRLGNEQFF.

This clone turned up a few times. The J gene is TRBJ1-2, the V gene TRBV6-5; the D gene is possibly TRBD1 (6 bases). CDR3 length equals 13 residues. Trimming took off 6 bases at V and 2 bases at J, with 10 bases between the two ends. Germline lookup yields CDR1 MNHEY and CDR2 SVGAGI. In DNA, the CDR3 is TGTGCCAGCAGCCCCGGACAGAACTATGGCTACACCTTC. Its protein is CASSPGQNYGYTF.

The CDR3 DNA reads as TGCGCCAGTTACCCGGGCCCGAGAATTAATGAGCAGTTCTTC. Its translation is CASYPGPRINEQFF. The chain couples TRBV10-1 to TRBJ2-1; D not certain. Trimming removed 9 bases from V and 7 bases from J, with 19 bases in between. Germline loops: CDR1 WNHNN, CDR2 SYGVQD (reference sequence). This CDR3 spans 14 amino acids.

The rearrangement links TRBV6-5 to TRBJ2-3; 11 bases are shared with TRBD2. With V trimmed by 8 bases and J by 6 bases, 7 bases remained unmatched. The germline V gene encodes CDR1 MNHEY and CDR2 SVGAGI. The CDR3 extends over 14 amino acids. The CDR3 loop is CASGLAGGGDTQYF. CDR3 sequence (DNA): TGTGCCAGCGGGCTAGCGGGGGGCGGGGATACGCAGTATTTT.

The chain recombines TRBV27 with TRBJ2-1; 7 nucleotides agree with TRBD1. Trimming removed 4 bases from V and 15 bases from J; junction bases left unmatched: 6. This CDR3 has 11 amino acids. The germline gives CDR1 MNHEY, CDR2 SMNVEV (reference sequence). CDR3 residues: CASSSTGISFF. CDR3 sequence (DNA): TGTGCCAGCAGTTCGACAGGGATATCGTTCTTC.

The V gene is TRBV2, the J gene TRBJ1-1; 7 bases match TRBD1. Unmatched junction bases numbered 10, after V lost 6 bases and J lost 6 bases. CDR3 length: 14 residues. CDR1 is SNHLY, CDR2 FYNNEI, per germline. CDR3 loop: CASSGDTGDPEAFF. The DNA of the CDR3 is TGTGCCAGCAGCGGGGATACAGGGGACCCTGAAGCTTTCTTT.

The V and J genes are TRBV6-5 and TRBJ1-4; no reliable D call. CDR3 length: 14 amino acids. The V gene's germline CDR1 is MNHEY and CDR2 SVGAGI. Trimming removed 4 bases at V and 1 base at J, with 7 bases between. The CDR3 loop is CASSLRGTNEKLFF. The CDR3 DNA sequence: TGTGCCAGCAGTTTAAGAGGAACTAATGAAAAACTGTTTTTT.

This chain links TRBV29-1 with TRBJ2-7, with 7 nucleotides matching TRBD1. Germline loops: CDR1 SQVTM, CDR2 ANQGSEA. The trim removed 3 bases at V and 2 bases at J, leaving 4 bases unmatched. The CDR3 extends over 13 amino acids. CDR3 sequence reads: CSVDRQGTYEQYF. In DNA, the CDR3 is TGCAGCGTTGATAGACAGGGTACCTACGAGCAGTACTTC.